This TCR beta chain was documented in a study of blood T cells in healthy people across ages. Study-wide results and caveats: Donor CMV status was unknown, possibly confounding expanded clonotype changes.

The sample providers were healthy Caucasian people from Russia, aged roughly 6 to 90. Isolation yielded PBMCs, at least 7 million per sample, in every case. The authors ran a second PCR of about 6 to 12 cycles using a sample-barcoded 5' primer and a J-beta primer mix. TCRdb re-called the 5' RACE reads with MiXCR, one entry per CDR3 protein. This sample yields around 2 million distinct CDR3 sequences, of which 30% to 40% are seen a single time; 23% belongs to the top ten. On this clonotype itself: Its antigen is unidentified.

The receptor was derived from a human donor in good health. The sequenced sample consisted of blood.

The CDR3 DNA reads as TGTGCCAGTAGTGCCCTGGAGGGGGTCTACAATGAGCAGTTCTTC. It specifies CASSALEGVYNEQFF. This chain joins TRBV19 and TRBJ2-1; D is perhaps TRBD1 or TRBD2 (6 bases each). The length of the CDR3 is 15 residues. Per the germline V gene, CDR1 is LNHDA and CDR2 is SQIVND (reference sequence). Trimming took off 5 bases at V and 3 bases at J, with 14 bases between the two ends.